A selection of T cell receptor beta chains follows, all from one sample in a study of blood T cell repertoires in COVID-19. Using immunoSEQ multiplex PCR, the repertoire was profiled, and TCRdb retains in-frame clones only, with some absent. The sample comprises over 80,000 clones, about 80% of which are singletons, and around 10% rests with the top ten. Source material: peripheral blood. The receptor source for this set is a woman in her 70s with acute or convalescent COVID-19. The CDR3 runs from the conserved cysteine through the conserved F or W. D genes are given only for firm matches. Clone size is stated in some rows and not others, as once, few, many or a class when expanded.

clone size: -
J gene: TRBJ1-2
V gene: TRBV5-1
D gene: -
CDR3 DNA: TGCGCCAGCAGCTTAAGGGGAGAGCAGGGGCATGGTGGCTACACCTTC
CDR3 protein: CASSLRGEQGHGGYTF

clone size: -
J gene: TRBJ1-1
V gene: TRBV4-1
D gene: -
CDR3 DNA: TGCGCCAGCAGCCAAGATGTTCCCTTTGAAGCTTTCTTT
CDR3 protein: CASSQDVPFEAFF

clone size: once
J gene: TRBJ2-1
V gene: TRBV5-4
D gene: TRBD2
CDR3 DNA: TGTGCCAGCAGCTTGGAGCTAGCGGGAGCCGATGAGCAGTTCTTC
CDR3 protein: CASSLELAGADEQFF

clone size: -
J gene: TRBJ2-1
V gene: TRBV18
D gene: TRBD2
CDR3 DNA: TGTGCCAGCTCATCCAGCGGGAGGACCTACAATGAGCAGTTCTTC
CDR3 protein: CASSSSGRTYNEQFF

clone size: -
J gene: TRBJ2-6
V gene: TRBV19
D gene: -
CDR3 DNA: TGTGCCTCATCCGACAGACTGGGCTCTGGGGCCAACGTCCTGACTTTC
CDR3 protein: CASSDRLGSGANVLTF

clone size: -
J gene: TRBJ2-7
V gene: TRBV5-6
D gene: TRBD1
CDR3 DNA: TGTGCCAGCAGCTTTATACAGGGGGCGCGGGAGCAGTACTTC
CDR3 protein: CASSFIQGAREQYF

clone size: -
J gene: TRBJ2-7
V gene: TRBV6-5
D gene: TRBD1
CDR3 DNA: TGTGCCAGCAGGGACAGGGGGCGCTACGAGCAGTACTTC
CDR3 protein: CASRDRGRYEQYF

clone size: -
J gene: TRBJ2-2
V gene: TRBV10-3
D gene: TRBD2
CDR3 DNA: TGTGCCATCAGCCCGGGACTAGCGGGCACCGCGAACACCGGGGAGCTGTTTTTT
CDR3 protein: CAISPGLAGTANTGELFF

clone size: -
J gene: TRBJ2-6
V gene: TRBV7-5
D gene: -
CDR3 DNA: TGTGTCAGAAGCTTAGGGACAGACTCTGGGGCCAACGTCCTGACTTTC
CDR3 protein: CVRSLGTDSGANVLTF

clone size: -
J gene: TRBJ2-7
V gene: TRBV28
D gene: -
CDR3 DNA: TGTGCCAGCAGTTTGAGGGTTCCCTACGAGCAGTACTTC
CDR3 protein: CASSLRVPYEQYF

clone size: -
J gene: TRBJ1-1
V gene: TRBV9
D gene: -
CDR3 DNA: TGTGCCAGCAGCGTAGGCGCCCTTACCACTGAAGCTTTCTTT
CDR3 protein: CASSVGALTTEAFF

clone size: -
J gene: TRBJ2-5
V gene: TRBV27
D gene: TRBD2
CDR3 DNA: TGTGCCAGCAGTTTATCGTGGCGGGGGGTTGGAGAGACCCAGTACTTC
CDR3 protein: CASSLSWRGVGETQYF

clone size: few
J gene: TRBJ1-2
V gene: TRBV13
D gene: -
CDR3 DNA: TGTGCCAGCAGCTCCCGGGTGGAGCCCTATGGCTACACCTTC
CDR3 protein: CASSSRVEPYGYTF